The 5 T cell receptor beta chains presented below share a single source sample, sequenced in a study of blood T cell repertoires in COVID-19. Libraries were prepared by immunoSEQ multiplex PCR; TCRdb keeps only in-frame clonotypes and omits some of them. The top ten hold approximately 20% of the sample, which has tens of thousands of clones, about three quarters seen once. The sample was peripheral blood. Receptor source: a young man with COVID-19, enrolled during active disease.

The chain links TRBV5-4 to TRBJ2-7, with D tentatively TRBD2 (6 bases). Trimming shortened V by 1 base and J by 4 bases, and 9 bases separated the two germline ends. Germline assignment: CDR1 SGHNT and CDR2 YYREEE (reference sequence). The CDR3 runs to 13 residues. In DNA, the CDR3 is TGTGCCAGCAGCTTGTCAGGGAGGTACGAGCAGTACTTC. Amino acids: CASSLSGRYEQYF.

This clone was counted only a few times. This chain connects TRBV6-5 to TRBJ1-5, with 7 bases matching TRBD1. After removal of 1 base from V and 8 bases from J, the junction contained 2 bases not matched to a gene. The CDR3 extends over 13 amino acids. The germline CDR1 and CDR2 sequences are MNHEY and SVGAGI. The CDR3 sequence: CASSYWQGEPQHF. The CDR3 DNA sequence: TGTGCCAGCAGTTACTGGCAGGGGGAGCCCCAGCATTTT.

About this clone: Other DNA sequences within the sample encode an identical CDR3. Here the CDR3 reads CASRNRGLGELFF. Written as DNA, the CDR3 is TGTGCCAGCAGGAACAGGGGATTGGGGGAGCTGTTTTTT. The chain links TRBV7-2 to TRBJ2-2; TRBD1 matches 7 bases. Germline CDR1 is SGHTA and CDR2 is FQGNSA. The trim removed 6 bases at V and 8 bases at J, leaving 6 bases unmatched. CDR3 size: 13 residues.

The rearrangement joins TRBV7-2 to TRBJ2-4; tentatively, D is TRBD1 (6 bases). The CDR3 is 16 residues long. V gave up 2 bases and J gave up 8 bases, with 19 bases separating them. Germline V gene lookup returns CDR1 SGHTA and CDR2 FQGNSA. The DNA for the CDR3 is TGTGCCAGCAGCTTACCCCGCCCCGAACAGGGTGACATTCAGTACTTC. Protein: CASSLPRPEQGDIQYF.

Here the CDR3 reads CASSYSRTGGWGEAFF. The CDR3 DNA follows: TGTGCCAGCAGTTACTCGCGGACAGGAGGGTGGGGTGAAGCTTTCTTT. The chain is built from TRBV6-5 and TRBJ1-1; 7 positions match TRBD1. This CDR3 is 16 amino acids long. After removal of 0 bases from V and 7 bases from J, the junction contained 11 bases not matched to a gene. The V gene's germline CDR1 is MNHEY and CDR2 SVGAGI.